The next 20 T cell receptor beta chains were all read from a single sample in a study of regulatory and conventional T cells in breast cancer. TCRdb used MiXCR to reprocess the PCR reads, holding one entry per CDR3 protein. The sample lists about 1,200 distinct CDR3 sequences, less than 45% occurring once. The sequencing input was regulatory T cells from blood. Receptors originate from a female donor with breast cancer.

CDR3 in amino acids: CSAGQVLYGYTF. DNA for the CDR3: TGCAGTGCCGGACAGGTCCTCTATGGCTACACCTTC. The rearrangement joins TRBV20-1 to TRBJ1-2; 7 bases align to TRBD1. Germline V gene data show CDR1 as DFQATT and CDR2 as SNEGSKA (reference sequence). Losses at the gene ends were 6 bases for V and 4 bases for J; bases not matched to a gene: 5. This CDR3 has 12 amino acids.

This clonotype counts as large. The V call is TRBV12-3 or TRBV12-4, the J call TRBJ1-2, with D possibly matching TRBD1 (5 bases). The CDR3 length is 17 residues. The ends were cut back, 8 bases at V and 0 bases at J, with 22 bases in the middle. CDR3 nucleotides: TGTGCCAGCGGATTACAGGTCCGCCCTAGTCCTAACTATGGCTACACCTTC. Protein: CASGLQVRPSPNYGYTF.

This clonotype was seen only a few times. The gene calls are TRBV11-2 and TRBJ1-3, with a weak D call TRBD1 (5 bases). Germline-derived CDR1 and CDR2 are SGHAT and FQNNGV. The germline V and J ends were trimmed by 5 bases and 5 bases, with 13 bases remaining between them. CDR3 length equals 14 residues. CDR3 DNA: TGTGCCAGCAGCCAAGCAGGGAGCCGAAACACCATATATTTT. Protein: CASSQAGSRNTIYF. The full variable domain, rest sourced from reference TRBV11-2 and TRBJ1-3, is EAGVAQSPRYKIIEKRQSVAFWCNPISGHATLYWYQQILGQGPKLLIQFQNNGVVDDSQLPKDRFSAERLKGVDSTLKIQPAKLEDSAVYLCASSQAGSRNTIYFGEGSWLTVV.

This clonotype was seen a single time. The rearrangement links TRBV28 to TRBJ2-1; unclear D gene. The V end was cut by 4 bases, the J end by 13 bases, with 11 bases between. The CDR3 is 11 amino acids. Germline CDR1 MDHEN, CDR2 SYDVKM. CDR3 amino acids: CASSSRREQFF. The CDR3 DNA reads as TGTGCCAGCAGTTCCCGGCGCGAACAGTTCTTC. Using reference TRBV28 and TRBJ2-1 for the parts outside the CDR3, the full variable domain is DVKVTQSSRYLVKRTGEKVFLECVQDMDHENMFWYRQDPGLGLRLIYFSYDVKMKEKGDIPEGYSVSREKKERFSLILESASTNQTSMYLCASSSRREQFFGPGTRLTVL.

This clonotype came up a few times. The chain carries TRBV5-1 and TRBJ1-1; no definite D call. Germline CDR1 is SGHRS and CDR2 is YFSETQ. V lost 4 bases and J 0 bases, leaving 13 bases between the germline ends. The CDR3 is 15 residues long. The CDR3 loop reads CASSAGVTVNTEAFF. As DNA, the CDR3 is TGCGCCAGCAGCGCTGGAGTGACCGTGAACACTGAAGCTTTCTTT.

The genes are TRBV11-1 and TRBJ2-4; 7 nucleotides line up with TRBD1. J gave up 6 bases and V 3 bases, and 5 bases lay outside the gene matches. The V gene's germline CDR1 is SGHAT and CDR2 FQDESV (reference sequence). The CDR3 has 14 residues. CDR3 coding DNA: TGTGCCAGCAGCTTCCCGGGACAGATAAACATTCAGTACTTC. Amino acids: CASSFPGQINIQYF.

This clonotype is large (0.1 to 1%) within its sample. The chain recombines TRBV27 with TRBJ2-1, with 10 bases that match TRBD1. CDR1 and CDR2 (germline): MNHEY, SMNVEV (reference sequence). After removal of 3 bases from V and 0 bases from J, the junction contained 5 bases not matched to a gene. The CDR3 length is 17 residues. CDR3 sequence: CASSFGQGGGSYNEQFF. CDR3 DNA sequence: TGTGCCAGCAGTTTCGGACAGGGGGGAGGCTCCTACAATGAGCAGTTCTTC.

V gene TRBV19 combines with J gene TRBJ1-5; no definite D call. Trimming took 7 bases from V and 0 from J, leaving 7 bases between them. The V gene's germline CDR1 is LNHDA and CDR2 SQIVND (reference sequence). CDR3 size: 13 residues. CDR3 in DNA: TGTGCCAGTACTGGTAATAGCAATCAGCCCCAGCATTTT. It encodes CASTGNSNQPQHF.

This clonotype was detected a few times. The chain combines TRBV20-1 with TRBJ1-2; 7 bases align to TRBD1. V was clipped by 0 bases and J by 4 bases; unmatched bases: 14. Germline CDR1 reads DFQATT; CDR2 reads SNEGSKA (reference sequence). The CDR3 is 17 amino acids. The CDR3 sequence: CSARERASRDRFYGYTF. CDR3 in DNA: TGCAGTGCTAGAGAGAGAGCATCCCGGGACAGATTCTATGGCTACACCTTC.

The gene calls are TRBV3-1 and TRBJ1-2, with D tentatively TRBD1 (5 bases). Trimming removed 1 base at V and 1 base at J, with 10 bases between. Germline V lookup: CDR1 LGHDT, CDR2 YNNKEL (reference sequence). The CDR3 loop spans 15 amino acids. CDR3 region: CASSQGSGINYGYTF. The CDR3 coding sequence is TGTGCCAGCAGCCAAGGATCAGGGATTAACTATGGCTACACCTTC.

The J gene is TRBJ2-7, the V gene TRBV5-1; 7 bases agree with TRBD1. CDR3 length: 15 amino acids. Trimming cost V 4 bases and J 2 bases; bases outside gene matches: 9. From germline, CDR1 is SGHRS and CDR2 YFSETQ. The CDR3 protein is CASSINRGSTYEQYF. As DNA, the CDR3 is TGCGCCAGCAGCATAAACAGGGGAAGCACCTACGAGCAGTACTTC.

V usage is TRBV20-1 and J usage is TRBJ1-2, with TRBD1 as a possible D gene (6 bases). The CDR3 is 12 amino acids. Germline CDR1 and CDR2: DFQATT and SNEGSKA (reference sequence). Between the trimmed V and J ends, which lost 6 bases and 4 bases, there was a span of 12 bases. The CDR3 DNA is TGCAGTGCCGAAACAGGGTCCTATGGCTACACCTTC. Its protein product is CSAETGSYGYTF.

This clonotype was seen a few times. The genes are TRBV20-1 and TRBJ2-3, with 7 bases matching TRBD2. After removal of 3 bases from V and 4 bases from J, the junction contained 13 bases not matched to a gene. This CDR3 has 16 amino acids. Germline CDR1 and CDR2: DFQATT and SNEGSKA (reference sequence). The CDR3 loop is CSASHRGAGEADTQYF. The CDR3 DNA reads as TGCAGTGCTAGTCATCGAGGGGCGGGGGAGGCAGATACGCAGTATTTT.

The J gene is TRBJ2-5, the V gene TRBV7-8; 8 bases align to TRBD2. Germline V gene sequence: CDR1 SGHVS, CDR2 FQNEAQ. This CDR3 has 20 amino acids. Trimming cost V 3 bases and J 0 bases; bases outside gene matches: 18. The CDR3 sequence is CASSLRSPGSSGVYQETQYF. Written as DNA, the CDR3 is TGTGCCAGCAGCTTGCGGTCCCCTGGGAGTAGCGGGGTTTACCAAGAGACCCAGTACTTC. The full variable domain, rest sourced from reference TRBV7-8 and TRBJ2-5, is GAGVSQSPRYKVAKRGQDVALRCDPISGHVSLFWYQQALGQGPEFLTYFQNEAQLDKSGLPSDRFFAERPEGSVSTLKIQRTQQEDSAVYLCASSLRSPGSSGVYQETQYFGPGTRLLVL.

About this clonotype itself: The junction and the germline gene differ at one end; a read error may be behind it. The rearrangement links TRBV11-2 to TRBJ2-7; no reliable D call. The length of the CDR3 is 12 residues. Germline assignment: CDR1 SGHAT and CDR2 FQNNGV. In nucleotides, the CDR3 is TGTGCCGGCAGCCCGGACTCCTACGAGCAGTACTTC. Translating gives CAGSPDSYEQYF.

The sample holds a few counts of this clonotype. The rearrangement joins TRBV20-1 to TRBJ2-1; 7 bases map to TRBD1. The length of the CDR3 is 12 residues. The germline CDR1 and CDR2 sequences are DFQATT and SNEGSKA (reference sequence). The V segment lost 2 bases and the J segment 7 bases; nucleotides outside the gene matches: 2. Here the CDR3 DNA reads TGCAGTGCTAGAAAGGGGGCGAATGAGCAGTTCTTC. Protein product: CSARKGANEQFF.

This chain's CDR3 is CASSHELTSGRASIEQFF. The CDR3 DNA is TGCGCCAGCAGCCACGAACTGACTAGCGGGAGGGCCAGTATTGAGCAGTTCTTC. The chain carries TRBV4-1 and TRBJ2-1, with TRBD2 identical over 14 bases. Germline loops: CDR1 MGHRA, CDR2 YSYEKL. The CDR3 spans 18 residues. Losses at the gene ends were 3 bases for V and 9 bases for J; bases not matched to a gene: 13.

This chain links TRBV15 with TRBJ1-5; weak D call: TRBD1 (5 bases). V was clipped by 0 bases and J by 1 base, with 10 bases between them. The CDR3 totals 16 residues. Germline-derived CDR1 and CDR2 are LNHNV and YYDKDF (reference sequence). The CDR3 loop reads CATSRDLAGSNQPQHF. The CDR3 nucleotides read TGTGCCACCAGCAGAGATTTGGCAGGGAGCAATCAGCCCCAGCATTTT.

The gene calls are TRBV30 and TRBJ2-7, with D uncertain. This CDR3 is built from 11 residues. Germline values: CDR1 GTSNPN, CDR2 SVGIG (reference sequence). The germline V and J ends were trimmed by 7 bases and 6 bases, with 13 bases remaining between them. This chain's CDR3 is CALFWAGEQYF. The CDR3 coding sequence is TGTGCCTTATTCTGGGCCGGCGAGCAGTACTTC.

The CDR3 loop reads CASSLSRTGQPQHF. Written as DNA, the CDR3 is TGTGCCAGCAGCCTCTCCCGAACAGGGCAGCCCCAGCATTTT. The chain couples TRBV6-6 to TRBJ1-5; possibly TRBD1 for D (6 bases). Germline-derived CDR1 and CDR2 are MNHNY and SVGAGI (reference sequence). V was pared by 6 bases and J by 7 bases, with 16 bases between. There are 14 residues in the CDR3.